This is a list of T cell receptor beta chains from one sample in a study of cytomegalovirus exposure and HLA in healthy donors. The data were produced by immunoSEQ multiplex PCR, yet TCRdb's version contains in-frame clones alone and is incomplete. Found here are about 120,000 clones, over 75% of them singletons; the top ten hold roughly 3.9%. The sequenced sample was PBMCs. The receptors come from a male donor in good health and CMV-seropositive. Each CDR3 is given with its conserved first and last residue. Each record gives: J gene, V gene, D gene, clone size, CDR3 protein, CDR3 DNA. D genes are given only for firm matches. The size of a clone is reported for some rows only, either as once, few or many, or as a class for expanded clones.

TRBJ1-1 | TRBV7-9 | NA | NA | CSSSLVGGMNTEAFF | TGTTCCAGCAGCTTAGTGGGGGGGATGAACACTGAAGCTTTCTTT
TRBJ1-5 | TRBV5-8 | NA | NA | CASSLGGTTNQPQHF | TGTGCCAGCAGCTTGGGAGGGACAACCAATCAGCCCCAGCATTTT
TRBJ1-5 | TRBV19 | NA | NA | CASSTRPGQPQHF | TGTGCCAGTAGTACACGCCCCGGGCAGCCCCAGCATTTT
TRBJ1-5 | TRBV28 | TRBD1 | NA | CASSLGQGLLNQPQHF | TGTGCCAGCAGCTTAGGACAGGGGCTTTTGAATCAGCCCCAGCATTTT
TRBJ2-1 | TRBV6-6 | TRBD1 | NA | CASRGLQGASYNEQFF | TGTGCCAGCAGGGGGTTACAGGGGGCTTCCTACAATGAGCAGTTCTTC
TRBJ1-1 | TRBV27 | NA | NA | CASSLSAGAGTEAFF | TGTGCCAGCAGTTTATCGGCCGGGGCGGGGACTGAAGCTTTCTTT
TRBJ1-2 | TRBV11-2 | NA | NA | CASRSGSGGAIYGYTF | TGTGCCAGCAGATCAGGAAGCGGGGGCGCGATCTATGGCTACACCTTC
TRBJ1-2 | TRBV5-1 | TRBD1 | NA | CASSPQGAGGYGYTF | TGCGCCAGCAGCCCCCAGGGGGCAGGTGGCTATGGCTACACCTTC
TRBJ2-1 | TRBV9 | TRBD2 | few | CASSETSGGIDEQFF | TGTGCCAGCAGCGAGACTAGCGGGGGGATCGATGAGCAGTTCTTC
TRBJ1-2 | TRBV28 | NA | many | CASSLIPGNYGYTF | TGTGCCAGCAGTTTAATTCCAGGGAACTATGGCTACACCTTC
TRBJ2-1 | TRBV5-4 | TRBD2 | once | CASSPGLAGHNEQFF | TGTGCCAGCAGCCCTGGACTAGCGGGACACAATGAGCAGTTCTTC
TRBJ1-2 | TRBV5-1 | NA | NA | CASSLGENYGYTF | TGCGCCAGCAGCTTGGGAGAAAACTATGGCTACACCTTC
TRBJ2-5 | TRBV9 | NA | NA | CASSPRGGGTQETQYF | TGTGCCAGCAGCCCCCGGGGAGGAGGGACTCAAGAGACCCAGTACTTC
TRBJ1-1 | TRBV29-1 | NA | few | CSVTTVNTEAFF | TGCAGCGTTACGACAGTGAACACTGAAGCTTTCTTT
TRBJ2-3 | TRBV7-9 | TRBD2 | NA | CASSKAGGPSTDTQYF | TGTGCCAGCAGCAAGGCGGGGGGCCCTAGCACAGATACGCAGTATTTT
TRBJ2-2 | TRBV11-3 | TRBD1 | few | CASSLDFGTGGSGELFF | TGTGCCAGCAGCTTAGATTTCGGGACAGGGGGCTCCGGGGAGCTGTTTTTT
TRBJ2-3 | TRBV5-1 | TRBD2 | once | CASQRERGTDTQYF | TGCGCCAGCCAGCGGGAGAGGGGCACAGATACGCAGTATTTT